The 10 T cell receptor beta chains below come from one sample, sequenced in a study of blood T cell repertoires in COVID-19. Data came from immunoSEQ multiplex PCR; TCRdb stores just in-frame clones and leaves some out. The sample records a few hundred thousand clones, around 84% being singletons. The specimen was PBMCs or T cells enriched from blood (not recorded which). Every receptor here comes from a man aged 35 to 55 who had recovered from COVID-19.

J is TRBJ1-3 and V is TRBV6-5; a weak D match, TRBD1 (5 bases). V was trimmed by 7 bases and J by 1 base, leaving 5 bases between them. Germline V gene lookup returns CDR1 MNHEY and CDR2 SVGAGI. This CDR3 spans 12 amino acids. CDR3 residues: CASTGSGNTIYF. The CDR3 DNA reads TGTGCCAGCACAGGGTCTGGAAACACCATATATTTT.

V usage is TRBV5-1 and J usage is TRBJ2-2; 11 nucleotides match TRBD2. Germline lookup yields CDR1 SGHRS and CDR2 YFSETQ. This CDR3 is 16 amino acids long. Germline trimming cut 4 bases from V and 2 bases from J; bases unmatched to any gene: 4. The CDR3 protein is CASSTTSGRNTGELFF. The CDR3 DNA follows: TGCGCCAGCAGCACCACTAGCGGGAGAAACACCGGGGAGCTGTTTTTT.

The chain carries TRBV7-9 and TRBJ1-1; possibly TRBD1 for D (5 bases). In germline, CDR1 is SEHNR, CDR2 FQNEAQ (reference sequence). There are 12 residues in the CDR3. V was clipped by 5 bases and J by 6 bases, with 10 bases between them. DNA for the CDR3: TGTGCCAGCAGCACTCAGGGTCCTGAAGCTTTCTTT. Protein sequence: CASSTQGPEAFF.

The gene calls are TRBV11-2 and TRBJ2-7, with a weak D call TRBD2 (5 bases). The germline V gene encodes CDR1 SGHAT and CDR2 FQNNGV. The CDR3 loop spans 15 amino acids. V was trimmed by 2 bases and J by 5 bases, leaving 16 bases between them. The CDR3 DNA reads TGTGCCAGCAGCTTACGTAGGGCTGGAGGCCACGAGCAGTACTTC. It encodes CASSLRRAGGHEQYF.

This clone was seen just once. The genes are TRBV6-5 and TRBJ1-2, with 7 nucleotides matching TRBD1. The germline V gene encodes CDR1 MNHEY and CDR2 SVGAGI. V shed 6 bases, J shed 1 base, and the junction held 2 bases outside the gene matches. This CDR3 is built from 13 residues. The CDR3 loop reads CASRRDSNYGYTF. DNA of the CDR3: TGTGCCAGCAGACGGGACAGTAACTATGGCTACACCTTC.

The chain links TRBV24-1 to TRBJ2-5; tentatively, D is TRBD2 (7 bases). The CDR3 consists of 18 residues. Trimming took off 4 bases at V and 1 base at J, with 21 bases between the two ends. In germline, CDR1 is KGHDR, CDR2 SFDVKD. The CDR3 loop is CATSDPLGGQSLQETQYF. The CDR3 DNA reads TGTGCCACCAGTGACCCTCTGGGGGGGCAATCGCTCCAAGAGACCCAGTACTTC.

This CDR3 reads CASSPRTGGSYEQYF. CDR3 coding DNA: TGTGCCAGCTCACCCCGGACAGGGGGCTCCTACGAGCAGTACTTC. V and J are TRBV18 and TRBJ2-7; TRBD1 agrees at 10 bases. Germline CDR1 and CDR2: KGHSH and LQKENI. The V and J ends lost 3 bases and 0 bases, in that order; junction bases with no gene match: 2. This CDR3 has 15 amino acids. Using reference TRBV18 and TRBJ2-7 for the parts outside the CDR3, the full variable domain is NAGVMQNPRHLVRRRGQEARLRCSPMKGHSHVYWYRQLPEEGLKFMVYLQKENIIDESGMPKERFSAEFPKEGPSILRIQQVVRGDSAAYFCASSPRTGGSYEQYFGPGTRLTVT.

The rearrangement uses TRBV6-2 or TRBV6-3 and TRBJ1-5; TRBD1 is a possible D gene (6 bases). The CDR3 extends over 19 amino acids. V was pared by 2 bases and J by 0 bases, with 20 bases between. CDR1 is MNHEY, CDR2 SVGEGT, per germline. The CDR3 loop reads CASSYDKDSFSYSNQPQHF. The CDR3 nucleotides are TGTGCCAGCAGTTACGATAAGGACAGTTTTTCGTATAGCAATCAGCCCCAGCATTTT.

Of note for this clone: A read error may account for a junction end that differs from germline. This chain links TRBV4-1 with TRBJ1-2; 7 bases map to TRBD1. Germline V lookup: CDR1 MGHRA, CDR2 YSYEKL. The CDR3 is 15 amino acids. Written as DNA, the CDR3 is TGCGCCAGCAACCAAAACAGGGGAACAAACTATGGCTACACCTTC. Protein sequence: CASNQNRGTNYGYTF.

The V call is TRBV7-9, the J call TRBJ1-2, with D perhaps matching TRBD1 (6 bases). The germline V gene has CDR1 SEHNR and CDR2 FQNEAQ (reference sequence). Trimming shortened V by 5 bases and J by 1 base, and 11 bases separated the two germline ends. The CDR3 has 14 residues. CDR3 in DNA: TGTGCCAGCAGCCCCCTACAGGGTAACTATGGCTACACCTTC. Amino acids: CASSPLQGNYGYTF.